The rows below give T cell receptor beta chains drawn from one sample of a study of blood T cells in healthy people across ages. TCRdb analysed the 5' RACE reads with MiXCR anew, one entry per CDR3 protein. The data show roughly 1,800,000 distinct CDR3 sequences, just under 50% seen once. Sequenced material: blood. These receptors originate from a woman between 40 and 50 years old in good health. Both conserved end residues are part of each CDR3. D genes are given only for firm matches. Rows give clone size only sometimes, using once, few, many, or a class for an expanded clone.

v_gene: TRBV21-1; d_gene: NA; j_gene: TRBJ1-1; abundance: once; CDR3aa: CASSKGQKNTEAFF; CDR3nt: TGTGCCAGCAGCAAAGGACAAAAGAACACTGAAGCTTTCTTT
v_gene: TRBV7-2; d_gene: NA; j_gene: TRBJ2-3; abundance: few; CDR3aa: CASLTKRNTDTQYF; CDR3nt: TGTGCCAGCCTCACTAAGCGGAACACAGATACGCAGTATTTT
v_gene: TRBV28; d_gene: TRBD2; j_gene: TRBJ2-5; abundance: once; CDR3aa: CASSHRDYRGETQYF; CDR3nt: TGTGCCAGCAGCCACCGGGACTACCGAGGGGAGACCCAGTACTTC
v_gene: TRBV4-1; d_gene: NA; j_gene: TRBJ2-5; abundance: NA; CDR3aa: CAGSQGGGPETQYF; CDR3nt: TGCGCCGGCAGCCAGGGGGGAGGGCCGGAGACCCAGTACTTC
v_gene: TRBV20-1; d_gene: TRBD2; j_gene: TRBJ2-3; abundance: many; CDR3aa: CSARGTSGKTDTQYF; CDR3nt: TGCAGTGCTAGGGGGACTAGCGGTAAAACAGATACGCAGTATTTT
v_gene: TRBV6-6; d_gene: TRBD2; j_gene: TRBJ2-1; abundance: few; CDR3aa: CASRRAGNNEQFF; CDR3nt: TGTGCCAGCAGGCGAGCGGGAAACAATGAGCAGTTCTTC
v_gene: TRBV25-1; d_gene: TRBD1; j_gene: TRBJ1-2; abundance: once; CDR3aa: CASSYVDRGHHGYTF; CDR3nt: TGTGCCAGCAGTTACGTGGACAGGGGCCACCATGGCTACACCTTC
v_gene: TRBV20-1; d_gene: TRBD1; j_gene: TRBJ2-5; abundance: NA; CDR3aa: CSGQGEAETQYF; CDR3nt: TGCAGTGGACAGGGGGAAGCGGAGACCCAGTACTTC
v_gene: TRBV6-5; d_gene: NA; j_gene: TRBJ2-1; abundance: few; CDR3aa: CASSYSRVVGVWDNEQFF; CDR3nt: TGTGCCAGCAGTTACAGTCGCGTGGTCGGGGTATGGGACAATGAGCAGTTCTTC
v_gene: TRBV6-1; d_gene: NA; j_gene: TRBJ1-6; abundance: NA; CDR3aa: CASSFISEAGVNSPLHF; CDR3nt: TGTGCCAGCAGCTTCATCTCGGAGGCAGGGGTAAATTCACCCCTCCACTTT
v_gene: TRBV7-2; d_gene: NA; j_gene: TRBJ1-4; abundance: NA; CDR3aa: CASSSQGSTNEKLFF; CDR3nt: TGTGCCAGCAGCTCCCAGGGTTCAACTAATGAAAAACTGTTTTTT
v_gene: TRBV15; d_gene: NA; j_gene: TRBJ2-5; abundance: NA; CDR3aa: CATSTLQRGQETQYF; CDR3nt: TGTGCCACCAGCACTCTCCAGAGGGGGCAAGAGACCCAGTACTTC
v_gene: TRBV5-1; d_gene: NA; j_gene: TRBJ2-5; abundance: NA; CDR3aa: CASSWRMQETQYF; CDR3nt: TGCGCCAGCAGCTGGCGTATGCAAGAGACCCAGTACTTC
v_gene: TRBV6-1; d_gene: NA; j_gene: TRBJ2-5; abundance: NA; CDR3aa: CASSEGGALQETQYF; CDR3nt: TGTGCCAGCAGTGAAGGTGGGGCGCTTCAAGAGACCCAGTACTTC
v_gene: TRBV7-2; d_gene: NA; j_gene: TRBJ2-1; abundance: NA; CDR3aa: CASSRSGLLNNEQFF; CDR3nt: TGTGCCAGCTCCCGCTCGGGGCTACTTAACAATGAGCAGTTCTTC
v_gene: TRBV4-2; d_gene: NA; j_gene: TRBJ2-3; abundance: few; CDR3aa: CASSQEKVRTVPDTQYF; CDR3nt: TGTGCCAGCAGCCAAGAAAAGGTTAGGACCGTACCAGATACGCAGTATTTT
v_gene: TRBV12-3/TRBV12-4; d_gene: NA; j_gene: TRBJ2-7; abundance: many; CDR3aa: CASRLQGSLLKYF; CDR3nt: TGTGCCAGCAGACTACAGGGAAGTCTACTGAAGTACTTC
v_gene: TRBV15; d_gene: NA; j_gene: TRBJ1-4; abundance: NA; CDR3aa: CATSRQGTGNEKLFF; CDR3nt: TGTGCCACCAGCAGACAAGGGACGGGAAATGAAAAACTGTTTTTT
v_gene: TRBV5-1; d_gene: TRBD2; j_gene: TRBJ2-7; abundance: NA; CDR3aa: CASSPLTSGESYEQYF; CDR3nt: TGCGCCAGCAGCCCCCTAACTAGCGGGGAGTCCTACGAGCAGTACTTC
v_gene: TRBV20-1; d_gene: NA; j_gene: TRBJ2-1; abundance: NA; CDR3aa: CSALAYNEQFF; CDR3nt: TGCAGTGCATTGGCATACAATGAGCAGTTCTTC
v_gene: TRBV7-9; d_gene: TRBD1; j_gene: TRBJ1-2; abundance: few; CDR3aa: CASSLAQGQGLYGYTF; CDR3nt: TGTGCCAGCAGCTTAGCGCAAGGACAGGGACTCTATGGCTACACCTTC
v_gene: TRBV5-5; d_gene: TRBD1; j_gene: TRBJ2-4; abundance: few; CDR3aa: CASSSGTGGVRNIQYF; CDR3nt: TGTGCCAGCAGCTCCGGGACAGGGGGCGTTAGAAACATTCAGTACTTC
v_gene: TRBV27; d_gene: NA; j_gene: TRBJ1-1; abundance: NA; CDR3aa: CASSFRPVASTEAFF; CDR3nt: TGTGCCAGCAGTTTTAGGCCGGTGGCTTCCACTGAAGCTTTCTTT
v_gene: TRBV29-1; d_gene: TRBD1; j_gene: TRBJ1-2; abundance: NA; CDR3aa: CSVEDRVGGYTF; CDR3nt: TGCAGCGTTGAGGACAGGGTTGGAGGCTACACCTTC
v_gene: TRBV12-3/TRBV12-4; d_gene: TRBD1; j_gene: TRBJ2-1; abundance: once; CDR3aa: CASSPKTQGAGNEQFF; CDR3nt: TGTGCCAGCAGCCCCAAGACTCAGGGGGCTGGAAATGAGCAGTTCTTC
v_gene: TRBV2; d_gene: NA; j_gene: TRBJ2-3; abundance: NA; CDR3aa: CASRTHDLISDTQYF; CDR3nt: TGTGCCAGCAGGACCCATGATCTCATCTCCGATACGCAGTATTTT
v_gene: TRBV7-2; d_gene: NA; j_gene: TRBJ1-6; abundance: few; CDR3aa: CASSLGLRTAHSPLHF; CDR3nt: TGTGCCAGCAGCTTAGGGTTGAGGACAGCACATTCACCCCTCCACTTT
v_gene: TRBV7-2; d_gene: NA; j_gene: TRBJ2-1; abundance: NA; CDR3aa: CASSLGALLGDEQFF; CDR3nt: TGTGCCAGCAGCCTAGGGGCTCTTTTGGGGGATGAGCAGTTCTTC